The sequence of this T cell receptor (beta chain) was determined in a study of early T cells in non-severe SARS-CoV-2 infection. There are a few counts of this clonotype. This CDR3 is built from 14 residues. Germline values: CDR1 SGHTS, CDR2 YDEGEE. Deletions cut 8 bases from V and 4 bases from J, with 18 bases between. TCRdb fed the 5' RACE reads into MiXCR, producing one record per CDR3 protein. The data contain some 71,000 distinct CDR3 sequences, 8.5% to 10% of them seen just once; the ten biggest clones take up 5.9%. The genes are TRBV5-8 and TRBJ1-2; weak D call: TRBD1 (6 bases). Sequencing used whole blood. This clonotype originated in an adult who was a healthcare worker with PCR-confirmed SARS-CoV-2 infection or an uninfected control (not recorded which). The CDR3 DNA sequence: TGTGCCAGTCGCCACGGGGGCAGGACCTATGGCTACACCTTC. Translating gives CASRHGGRTYGYTF.